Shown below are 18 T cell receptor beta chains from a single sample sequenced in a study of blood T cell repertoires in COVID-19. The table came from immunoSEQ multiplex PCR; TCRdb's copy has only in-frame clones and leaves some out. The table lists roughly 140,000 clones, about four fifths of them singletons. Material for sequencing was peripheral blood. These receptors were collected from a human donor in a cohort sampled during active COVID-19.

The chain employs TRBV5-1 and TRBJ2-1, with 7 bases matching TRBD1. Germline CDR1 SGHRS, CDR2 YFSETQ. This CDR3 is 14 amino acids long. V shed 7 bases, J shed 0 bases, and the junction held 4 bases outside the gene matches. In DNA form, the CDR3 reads TGCGCCAGCGGGGACAGCAACTCCTACAATGAGCAGTTCTTC. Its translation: CASGDSNSYNEQFF.

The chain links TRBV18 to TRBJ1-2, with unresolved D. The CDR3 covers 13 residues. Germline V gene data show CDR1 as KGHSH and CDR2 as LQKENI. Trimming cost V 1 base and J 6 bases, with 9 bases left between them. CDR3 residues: CASSPLKGDGYTF. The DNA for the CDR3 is TGTGCCAGCTCACCACTCAAGGGAGATGGCTACACCTTC.

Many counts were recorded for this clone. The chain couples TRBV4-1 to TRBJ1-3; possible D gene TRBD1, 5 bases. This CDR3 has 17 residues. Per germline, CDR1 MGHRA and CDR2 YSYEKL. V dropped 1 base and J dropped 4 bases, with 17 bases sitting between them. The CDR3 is CASSQVGGGLSGNTIYF. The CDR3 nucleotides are TGCGCCAGCAGCCAAGTGGGGGGGGGACTCTCAGGAAACACCATATATTTT.

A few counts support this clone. Here the CDR3 DNA reads TGTGCCAGCAGCCCTGCGGGGGAGCAGTTCTTC. Encoded protein: CASSPAGEQFF. This chain uses TRBV7-6 with TRBJ2-1; tentative D call: TRBD2 (6 bases). The CDR3 consists of 11 residues. Trimming removed 5 bases from V and 10 bases from J, with 9 bases in between. CDR1 SGHVS and CDR2 FNYEAQ come from the germline V gene.

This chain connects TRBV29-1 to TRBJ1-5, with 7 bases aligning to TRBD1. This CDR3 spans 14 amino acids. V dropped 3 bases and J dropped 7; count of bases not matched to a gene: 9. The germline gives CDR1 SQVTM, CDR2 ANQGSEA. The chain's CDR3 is CSVEGDSAGQPQHF. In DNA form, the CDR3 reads TGCAGCGTTGAGGGGGACAGTGCCGGACAGCCCCAGCATTTT.

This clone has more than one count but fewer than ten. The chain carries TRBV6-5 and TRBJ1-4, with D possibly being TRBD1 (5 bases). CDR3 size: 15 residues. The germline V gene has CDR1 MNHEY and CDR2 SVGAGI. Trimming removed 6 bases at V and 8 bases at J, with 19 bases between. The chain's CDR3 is CASRPRGRGREKLFF. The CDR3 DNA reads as TGTGCCAGCAGACCCCGGGGGAGAGGTAGAGAAAAACTGTTTTTT.

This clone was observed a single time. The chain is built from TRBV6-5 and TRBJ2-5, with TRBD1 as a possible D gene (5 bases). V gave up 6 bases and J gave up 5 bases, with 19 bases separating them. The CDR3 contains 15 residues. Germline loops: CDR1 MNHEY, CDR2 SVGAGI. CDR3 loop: CASSLGASRLETQYF. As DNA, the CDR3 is TGTGCCAGCAGCCTAGGGGCCTCCCGCCTGGAGACCCAGTACTTC.

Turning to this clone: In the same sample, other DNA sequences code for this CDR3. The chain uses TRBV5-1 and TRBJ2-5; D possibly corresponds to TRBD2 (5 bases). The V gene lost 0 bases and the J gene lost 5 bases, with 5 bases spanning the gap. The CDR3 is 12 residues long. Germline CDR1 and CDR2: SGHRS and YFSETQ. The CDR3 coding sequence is TGCGCCAGCAGCTTGGCGGGGGAGACCCAGTACTTC. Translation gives CASSLAGETQYF.

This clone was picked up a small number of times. CDR3 bases: TGTGCCACCAGCAGACCGGGTGCGGGCCAAGAGACCCAGTACTTC. The encoded protein is CATSRPGAGQETQYF. The chain uses TRBV15 and TRBJ2-5; weak D call: TRBD2 (5 bases). The CDR3 has 15 residues. V was cut by 2 bases and J by 1 base, with 11 bases left in between. CDR1 and CDR2 from the germline V gene are LNHNV and YYDKDF (reference sequence). The full variable domain, completed using reference TRBV15 and TRBJ2-5, is DAMVIQNPRYQVTQFGKPVTLSCSQTLNHNVMYWYQQKSSQAPKLLFHYYDKDFNNEADTPDNFQSRRPNTSFCFLDIRSPGLGDTAMYLCATSRPGAGQETQYFGPGTRLLVL.

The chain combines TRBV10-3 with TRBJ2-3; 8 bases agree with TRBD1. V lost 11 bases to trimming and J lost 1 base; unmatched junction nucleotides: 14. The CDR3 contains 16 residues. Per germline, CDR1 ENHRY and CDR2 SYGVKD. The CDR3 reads CASTGVLTRGTDTQYF. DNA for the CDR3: TGTGCCTCGACAGGGGTTCTGACCCGGGGCACAGATACGCAGTATTTT.

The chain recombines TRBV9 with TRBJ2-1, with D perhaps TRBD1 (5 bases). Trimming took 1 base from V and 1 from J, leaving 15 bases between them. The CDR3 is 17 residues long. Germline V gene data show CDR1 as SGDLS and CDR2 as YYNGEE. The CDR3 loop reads CASSVPTGDRSYNEQFF. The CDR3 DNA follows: TGTGCCAGCAGCGTACCTACAGGCGATCGGTCCTACAATGAGCAGTTCTTC.

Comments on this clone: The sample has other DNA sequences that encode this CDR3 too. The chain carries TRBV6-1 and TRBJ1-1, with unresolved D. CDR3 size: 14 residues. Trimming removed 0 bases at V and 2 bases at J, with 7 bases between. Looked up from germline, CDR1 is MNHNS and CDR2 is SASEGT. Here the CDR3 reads CASSEAGSNTEAFF. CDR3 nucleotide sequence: TGTGCCAGCAGTGAAGCAGGGAGTAACACTGAAGCTTTCTTT.

The CDR3 loop is CASSSEGGRSNQPQHF. CDR3 nucleotides: TGTGCCAGCAGCTCGGAAGGGGGCAGGAGCAATCAGCCCCAGCATTTT. The chain joins TRBV13 to TRBJ1-5, with 7 bases fitting TRBD1. The CDR3 is 16 residues long. CDR1 PRHDT and CDR2 FYEKMQ come from the germline V gene (reference sequence). The V gene end was trimmed by 4 bases and the J gene end by 1 base; junction bases not matched to a gene: 7.

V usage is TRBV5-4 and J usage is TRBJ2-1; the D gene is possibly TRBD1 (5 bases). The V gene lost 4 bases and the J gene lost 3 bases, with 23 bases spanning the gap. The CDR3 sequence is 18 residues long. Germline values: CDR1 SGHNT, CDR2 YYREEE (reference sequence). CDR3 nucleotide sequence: TGTGCCAGCAGCCCGAGCCCCGATCAGGGTTCCCTCTACAATGAGCAGTTCTTC. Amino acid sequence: CASSPSPDQGSLYNEQFF.

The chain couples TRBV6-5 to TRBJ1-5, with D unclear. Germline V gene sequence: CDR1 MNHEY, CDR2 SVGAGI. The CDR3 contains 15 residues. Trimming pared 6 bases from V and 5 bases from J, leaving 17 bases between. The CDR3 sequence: CASRTGYRGDQPQHF. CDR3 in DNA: TGTGCCAGCAGGACCGGGTATCGTGGCGATCAGCCCCAGCATTTT.

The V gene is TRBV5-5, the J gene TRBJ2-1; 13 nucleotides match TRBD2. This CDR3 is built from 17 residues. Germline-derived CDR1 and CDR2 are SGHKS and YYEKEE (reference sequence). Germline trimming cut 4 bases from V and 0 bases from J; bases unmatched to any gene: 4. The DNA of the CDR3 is TGTGCCAGCAGCCCCAGACTAGCGGGGGGCTCCTACAATGAGCAGTTCTTC. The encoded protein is CASSPRLAGGSYNEQFF.

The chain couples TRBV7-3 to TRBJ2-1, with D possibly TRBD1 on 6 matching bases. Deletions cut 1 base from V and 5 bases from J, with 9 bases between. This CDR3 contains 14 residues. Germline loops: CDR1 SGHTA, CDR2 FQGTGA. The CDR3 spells CASSLRGPNNEQFF. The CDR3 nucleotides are TGTGCCAGCAGCTTAAGGGGGCCCAACAATGAGCAGTTCTTC.

CDR3 nucleotide sequence: TGTGCCAGCAGCGGTCCTGAGCGGGGAAGGGCAGATACGCAGTATTTT. Translated: CASSGPERGRADTQYF. The chain has TRBV5-4 and TRBJ2-3; TRBD2 matches 7 bases. This CDR3 contains 16 residues. Trimming took 4 bases from V and 4 from J; bases not matched to a gene: 12. Germline V gives CDR1 SGHNT, CDR2 YYREEE (reference sequence). The whole variable domain, remainder taken from reference TRBV5-4 and TRBJ2-3, is ETGVTQSPTHLIKTRGQQVTLRCSSQSGHNTVSWYQQALGQGPQFIFQYYREEENGRGNFPPRFSGLQFPNYSSELNVNALELDDSALYLCASSGPERGRADTQYFGPGTRLTVL.